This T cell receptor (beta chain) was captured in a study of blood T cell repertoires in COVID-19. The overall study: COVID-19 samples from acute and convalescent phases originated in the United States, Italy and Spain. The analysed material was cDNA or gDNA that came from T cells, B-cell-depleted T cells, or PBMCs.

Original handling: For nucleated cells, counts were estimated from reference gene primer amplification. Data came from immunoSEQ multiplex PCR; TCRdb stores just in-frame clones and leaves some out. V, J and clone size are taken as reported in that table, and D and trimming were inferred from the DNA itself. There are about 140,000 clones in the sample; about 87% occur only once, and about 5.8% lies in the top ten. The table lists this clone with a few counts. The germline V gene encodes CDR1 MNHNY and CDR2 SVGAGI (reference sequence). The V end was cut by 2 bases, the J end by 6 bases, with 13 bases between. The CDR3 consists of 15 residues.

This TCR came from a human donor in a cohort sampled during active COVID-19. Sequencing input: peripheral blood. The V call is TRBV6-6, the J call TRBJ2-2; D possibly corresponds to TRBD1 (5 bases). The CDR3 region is CASSYGAHTSGELFF. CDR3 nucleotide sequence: TGTGCCAGCAGTTACGGGGCCCACACTTCCGGGGAGCTGTTTTTT.